The rows below give T cell receptor beta chains drawn from one sample of a study of vaccination and CD4 T cells after COVID-19. These receptors have no known antigen. One entry per CDR3 protein results from TCRdb running MiXCR on the PCR reads. In the table there are over 20,000 distinct CDR3 sequences, roughly two fifths of which are singletons. The source material was CD4+ T cells from blood, cultured in vitro, sampled about 7 months after SARS-CoV-2 vaccination. The receptors here all came from a human donor who had recovered from COVID-19. The CDR3 runs from the conserved cysteine through the conserved F or W. The order of the fields is V gene, CDR3 protein.

>TRBV5-4
CASSAGLAGADTQYF
>TRBV19
CASSILPRGGANAEAFF
>TRBV18
CASSPEQGPGYTF
>TRBV6-1
CASSVSLGTSTDTQYF
>TRBV23-1
CAASGQGLGAFF
>TRBV20-1
CSALTFLLGDEQFF
>TRBV6-1
CASTSRGGRGSYEQYF
>TRBV7-2
CASSRWGFRGGQETQYF
>TRBV21-1
CASSNWVCGVGTYEQYF
>TRBV20-1
CSARGGMNTEAFF
>TRBV10-3
CAIRRAGGSTDTQYF
>TRBV7-2
CASSPGLDTQYF
>TRBV20-1
CSATSTDYYGYTF
>TRBV2
CASSTPTGTGAHIEQFF
>TRBV7-6
CASSWVLSSAQYF
>TRBV29-1
CSVSGTLNSPLHF
>TRBV11-2
CASTPGTGGTEAFF
>TRBV20-1
CSAVFGGGVAVGYTF
>TRBV6-1
CASSPRGRTEAFF
>TRBV6-5
CASSFTPPGTGDYGYTF
>TRBV7-2
CASSLQAIGTDGYTF
>TRBV15
CATSGAGSYEAFF
>TRBV20-1
CSARARDRTNSGANVLTF
>TRBV7-2
CASSRYGGQETQYF
>TRBV19
CASRAAGTGANVLTF
>TRBV11-2
CASSDRDRGHGYTF